This T cell receptor beta chain was profiled in a study of blood T cell repertoires in COVID-19. Turning to the study itself: Researchers got acute and convalescent COVID-19 samples from the United States, Italy and Spain. T cells, B-cell-depleted T cells, or PBMCs provided the cDNA or gDNA that served as material.

V was cut by 0 bases and J by 6 bases, with 11 bases left in between. CDR3 size: 14 residues. Germline loops: CDR1 KGHSH, CDR2 LQKENI. Source study methods: Estimation of nucleated cell counts relied on the amplification of reference gene primers. Clones were read by immunoSEQ multiplex PCR, and TCRdb kept only the in-frame ones, dropping some. V and J calls and clone size are as listed in that table; D and trimming were resolved from the DNA. The data hold around 140,000 clones, with over 80% observed a single time. Sequencing was done on a sample of peripheral blood. V is TRBV18 and J is TRBJ1-2; D is unclear. This sequence originates from a woman aged 50 to 65 with acute or convalescent COVID-19. The CDR3 here is CASSPPAAADGYTF. The DNA for the CDR3 is TGTGCCAGCTCACCACCGGCAGCGGCGGATGGCTACACCTTC.